This T cell receptor beta chain appears in the sequencing data of a study of Graves' ophthalmopathy and Graves' hyperthyroidism. CDR1 is MNHEY, CDR2 SVGAGI, per germline. The CDR3 has 15 amino acids. The V gene lost 0 bases and the J gene lost 4 bases, with 9 bases spanning the gap. This clonotype was detected many times. Amplification of TCR beta CDR3 regions used RNA transcripts. First-round RT-PCR relied on HTBI primers, and a second-round multiplex PCR came next. TCRdb recomputed calls from the multiplex PCR reads with MiXCR, one row per CDR3 protein. Of around 1,000,000 distinct CDR3 sequences detected, about two fifths appear once; the ten largest clones hold 8.5% to 14%.

The genes are TRBV6-5 and TRBJ1-4, with TRBD1 as a possible D gene (5 bases). This receptor was taken from an adult man with Graves' hyperthyroidism. The sample taken for sequencing was peripheral blood or thyroid tissue (not recorded which). This CDR3 reads CASSYSPGGNEKLFF. The CDR3 DNA sequence: TGTGCCAGCAGTTACTCGCCCGGGGGTAATGAAAAACTGTTTTTT.